A selection of T cell receptor beta chains follows, all from one sample in a study of beta chain features in type 1 diabetes. The method was immunoSEQ multiplex PCR; TCRdb's version includes in-frame clones alone and lacks a portion of them. The sample has 200,000 to 300,000 clones; 11% are singletons. Material for sequencing was naive CD4+ T cells from blood. The source of these receptors is a man aged 25-45 years with type 1 diabetes. Both conserved end residues are trimmed from each CDR3. Size is stated for part of the rows, as once, few or many counts, or as a class when the clone is expanded.

V: TRBV15
size: -
CDR3: ATSRGRWTEAF

V: TRBV9
size: few
CDR3: ASSPTPNSPLH

V: TRBV27
size: -
CDR3: ASSSGTGDPLH

V: TRBV7-9
size: few
CDR3: ASSLALQLYGYT

V: TRBV27
size: few
CDR3: ASSLWQGNSPLH

V: TRBV15
size: few
CDR3: ATSRGSGGSSYEQY

V: TRBV11-2
size: -
CDR3: ASSLDVRVHEQY

V: TRBV4-2
size: few
CDR3: ASSLQGLAGGETQY

V: TRBV6-5
size: few
CDR3: ASSRTGGGYEQY

V: TRBV4-3
size: few
CDR3: ASSQATPEKLF

V: TRBV4-2
size: few
CDR3: ASSQDRGSGQPQH

V: TRBV6-1
size: few
CDR3: ASSEFENSPLH

V: TRBV14
size: few
CDR3: ASSLQGYEAF

V: TRBV20-1
size: -
CDR3: SGLGRGEQY

V: TRBV5-1
size: few
CDR3: ASSLGGGAYNEQF

V: TRBV18
size: -
CDR3: ASSPRGASPYNEQF

V: TRBV6-4
size: -
CDR3: ASSDVPGYGYT

V: TRBV4-2
size: -
CDR3: ASSQDWGGGNTIY

V: TRBV15
size: -
CDR3: ATSRGALLNTEAF

V: TRBV7-9
size: -
CDR3: ASSRRGQGSGDTQY

V: TRBV9
size: few
CDR3: ASSPRQEAQPQH

V: TRBV4-1
size: -
CDR3: ASSQGDREDEQF

V: TRBV21-1
size: few
CDR3: ASTQQGEMAEAF